A single sample gave rise to the 21 T cell receptor beta chains below, sequenced in a study of tumor and adjacent non-tumor tissue in lung cancer. No cell sorting was done before RNA was extracted from the tissue. The normal lung tissue was taken more than 3 cm from the tumor edge. Three rounds of nested PCR, following a modified ARM-PCR protocol, produced the TCRbeta library. MiXCR was run by TCRdb on the multiplex PCR reads, yielding one entry per CDR3 protein. The table lists 85,000 to 130,000 distinct CDR3 sequences, 55% to 65% of them singletons. Sample: distant non-tumor lung tissue. The receptors here all came from a man aged 25 to 45 with non-small cell lung cancer.

Concerning this clonotype: Since the CDR3 does not end with the conserved phenylalanine or tryptophan, this likely comes from a read error. This chain's CDR3 is CASTSGGGTQYL. DNA for the CDR3: TGTGCCAGCACCTCAGGGGGGGGGACCCAGTACCTC. The chain joins TRBV11-2 to TRBJ2-5; D is tentatively TRBD1 or TRBD2 (7 bases each). Germline loops: CDR1 SGHAT, CDR2 FQNNGV. V lost 7 bases and J lost 7, with 13 bases in between. The CDR3 is 12 amino acids.

CDR3 DNA: TGTGCCAGCAGCCCCAACGGACTATTTTCCTACGAGCAGTACTTC. Translation gives CASSPNGLFSYEQYF. This sequence joins TRBV11-2 and TRBJ2-7; possibly TRBD2 for D (6 bases). Germline V CDR1 and CDR2: SGHAT, FQNNGV. CDR3 length equals 15 residues. V lost 5 bases to trimming and J lost 1 base, with 15 bases between them.

Note on this clonotype: It may be a read error: a sequence one base away is much more abundant. The V and J genes are TRBV28 and TRBJ1-5, with D possibly being TRBD1 (5 bases). The CDR3 loop spans 13 amino acids. CDR1 and CDR2 (germline): MDHEN, SYDVKM. The CDR3 loop reads CASSGPGPPPLHF. DNA of the CDR3: TGTGCCAGCAGTGGGCCGGGGCCGCCGCCCCTGCATTTT.

The chain combines TRBV11-2 with TRBJ1-4; D is unresolved. Deletions cut 3 bases from V and 7 bases from J, with 15 bases between. The CDR3 covers 15 residues. Germline V gene lookup returns CDR1 SGHAT and CDR2 FQNNGV. The CDR3 region is CASSLRNLAIEKLFF. The CDR3 region has the DNA TGTGCCAGCAGCTTGAGGAATCTGGCTATTGAAAAACTGTTTTTT.

On this clonotype itself: As the CDR3 is not closed by the conserved phenylalanine or tryptophan, this likely results from a read error. V gene TRBV12-3 or TRBV12-4 combines with J gene TRBJ2-1; D may be TRBD1 (6 bases). V was cut by 5 bases and J by 6 bases, with 11 bases left in between. This CDR3 has 13 amino acids. CDR3 region: CASSPGQTNEQFL. The CDR3 DNA reads TGTGCCAGCAGTCCTGGACAGACCAATGAGCAGTTCCTC.

This clonotype came up many times. A read error may produce the germline difference seen at one junction end. The chain links TRBV11-2 to TRBJ2-5; D call uncertain. This CDR3 has 12 residues. CDR1 and CDR2 from the germline V gene are SGHAT and FQNNGV. CDR3 sequence (DNA): TGTGTCAGCAGCTTATCCGAGGAGACCCAGTACTTC. It translates to CVSSLSEETQYF.

A note on this clonotype: A junction boundary mismatches the germline segment, possibly from a read error. The V call is TRBV6-5, the J call TRBJ2-1; 8 bases match TRBD2. The germline gives CDR1 MNHEY, CDR2 SVGAGI. The CDR3 covers 14 residues. Written as DNA, the CDR3 is TGTGGCAGCAACTTAGCGGGGACCTACAATGAGCAGTTCTTC. Its translation is CGSNLAGTYNEQFF.

This clonotype was recorded many times. The rearrangement joins TRBV4-2 to TRBJ2-3, with D possibly being TRBD2 (6 bases). Per germline, CDR1 LGHNA and CDR2 YNFKEQ. V lost 0 bases and J lost 2, with 12 bases in between. This CDR3 has 16 amino acids. The CDR3 sequence: CASSQEPSDLTDTQYF. The CDR3 nucleotides read TGTGCCAGCAGCCAAGAACCTAGCGACCTCACAGATACGCAGTATTTT.

The V gene is TRBV20-1, the J gene TRBJ1-2, with D possibly TRBD1 on 6 matching bases. Germline V gives CDR1 DFQATT, CDR2 SNEGSKA (reference sequence). Trimming removed 2 bases at V and 6 bases at J, with 13 bases between. This CDR3 contains 13 residues. CDR3 DNA sequence: TGCAGTGCTAGACTACAGGGAATGAATGGCTACACCTTC. This encodes CSARLQGMNGYTF.

Note on this clonotype: The conserved phenylalanine or tryptophan is not found at the CDR3 terminus, so this likely reflects a read error. CDR3 nucleotide sequence: TGCGCCAGCAGCCAAGATAGCCTAGCGATGGCTGGGGAGCTGTTTATT. Its translation is CASSQDSLAMAGELFI. The chain recombines TRBV4-1 with TRBJ2-2; TRBD2 might be the D (6 bases). Germline V gene lookup returns CDR1 MGHRA and CDR2 YSYEKL. The CDR3 consists of 16 residues. V was cut by 0 bases and J by 8 bases, with 16 bases left in between.

A note on this clonotype: An end of the junction does not agree with germline; a read error may underlie this. The chain recombines TRBV11-2 with TRBJ2-6; 10 nucleotides align to TRBD1. The CDR3 contains 16 residues. Germline assignment: CDR1 SGHAT and CDR2 FQNNGV. CDR3 sequence reads: CASSLGLGTGANFLTF. CDR3 bases: TGTGCCAGTAGCTTAGGTTTGGGGACAGGGGCCAACTTCCTGACTTTC.

This clonotype was observed a handful of times. Since a much larger clone is just one base distant, this may be a read error. The J gene is TRBJ1-5, the V gene TRBV30, with D hard to call. Per the germline V gene, CDR1 is GTSNPN and CDR2 is SVGIG (reference sequence). This CDR3 region has 13 residues. Written as DNA, the CDR3 is TGTGCCTGGAGTTCATATAGCAATCAGCCCCAGCAGTTT. It is translated as CAWSSYSNQPQQF. The full variable domain, in which reference TRBV30 and TRBJ1-5 provide the parts outside the CDR3, is SQTIHQWPATLVQPVGSPLSLECTVEGTSNPNLYWYRQAAGRGLQLLFYSVGIGQISSEVPQNLSASRPQDRQFILSSKKLLLSDSGFYLCAWSSYSNQPQQFGDGTRLSIL.

This clonotype showed up just once. Relative to the germline gene, one junction end is altered; a read error may explain this. The V gene is TRBV20-1, the J gene TRBJ2-1; 10 bases are shared with TRBD2. Germline loops: CDR1 DFQATT, CDR2 SNEGSKA (reference sequence). The CDR3 has 14 residues. The CDR3 nucleotides read TGCAGTGCATCTAGCGGGAGTGACTACAATGAGCAACTCTTC. It translates to CSASSGSDYNEQLF.

Comments on this clonotype: A single base separates this from a much larger clone, so it may be a read error. The V and J genes are TRBV5-1 and TRBJ2-3; 11 bases map to TRBD1. CDR3 length: 16 residues. V lost 0 bases and J lost 8; bases outside the gene matches: 8. The germline V gene has CDR1 SGHRS and CDR2 YFSETQ. The CDR3 DNA reads as TGCGCCAGCAGCTTGGCCGGACAGGGGGCGGCAGTTACGCAGTATTTT. It yields the protein CASSLAGQGAAVTQYF.

Of note for this clonotype: Mismatch with germline at one junction end may stem from a read error. The chain couples TRBV11-2 to TRBJ2-2; D not resolved. This CDR3 contains 15 residues. Germline loops: CDR1 SGHAT, CDR2 FQNNGV. The CDR3 bases are TGTGCCAGCAGTTTAGAGGCGACGGCTTACGGGGAGCTGTTTTTT. It encodes CASSLEATAYGELFF.

This chain uses TRBV7-9 with TRBJ2-5; TRBD1 aligns across 7 bases. The CDR3 runs 14 residues. V was clipped by 4 bases and J by 2 bases; unmatched bases: 4. From germline, CDR1 is SEHNR and CDR2 FQNEAQ (reference sequence). CDR3 sequence: CASSSQGIQETQYF. As DNA, the CDR3 is TGTGCCAGCAGCTCACAGGGGATACAAGAGACCCAGTACTTC.

As concerns this clonotype: Sequence at one end of the junction differs from germline and may be a read error. This sequence joins TRBV5-6 and TRBJ2-2, with 7 bases lining up with TRBD1. The CDR3 spans 14 residues. In germline, CDR1 is SGHDT, CDR2 YYEEEE. The CDR3 DNA is TGTGTCAGCAGCCTGACAGGGTTCTCCGGGGAGCTGTTTTTT. Its translation: CVSSLTGFSGELFF.

This clonotype was detected only a few times. Compared with germline, one end of the junction differs, possibly owing to a read error. The chain carries TRBV20-1 and TRBJ2-5; D call uncertain. The germline gives CDR1 DFQATT, CDR2 SNEGSKA (reference sequence). This CDR3 is built from 13 residues. The CDR3 sequence is CSVRAPGQETQYF. The CDR3 nucleotides read TGCAGTGTTAGAGCCCCCGGGCAAGAGACCCAGTACTTC.

This clonotype was found a few times. V gene TRBV5-1 combines with J gene TRBJ2-1, with TRBD2 as a possible D gene (5 bases). The CDR3 spans 15 residues. Germline-derived CDR1 and CDR2 are SGHRS and YFSETQ. The V end was cut by 1 base, the J end by 6 bases, with 14 bases between. CDR3 DNA: TGCGCCAGCAGCTTGTTCCTACTCGCGGGCAATGAGCAGTTCTTC. Translating gives CASSLFLLAGNEQFF.

Concerning this clonotype: This may arise from a read error, as a much more abundant clone is one base away. The CDR3 coding sequence is TGTGCCAGCTGCTGCCCAATGTGGAGAGGGGGCATGGATGAGCAGTCCTTC. It translates to CASCCPMWRGGMDEQSF. The chain carries TRBV6-5 and TRBJ2-1; 7 bases line up with TRBD1. Germline CDR1 reads MNHEY; CDR2 reads SVGAGI. The CDR3 contains 17 residues.

The gene calls are TRBV11-2 and TRBJ2-3; D is uncertain. CDR3 length: 14 amino acids. The germline V and J ends were trimmed by 2 bases and 2 bases, with 8 bases remaining between them. Germline CDR1 reads SGHAT; CDR2 reads FQNNGV. This chain's CDR3 is CASSLSPDTDTQYF. CDR3 coding DNA: TGTGCCAGCAGCTTAAGTCCGGACACAGATACGCAGTATTTT.